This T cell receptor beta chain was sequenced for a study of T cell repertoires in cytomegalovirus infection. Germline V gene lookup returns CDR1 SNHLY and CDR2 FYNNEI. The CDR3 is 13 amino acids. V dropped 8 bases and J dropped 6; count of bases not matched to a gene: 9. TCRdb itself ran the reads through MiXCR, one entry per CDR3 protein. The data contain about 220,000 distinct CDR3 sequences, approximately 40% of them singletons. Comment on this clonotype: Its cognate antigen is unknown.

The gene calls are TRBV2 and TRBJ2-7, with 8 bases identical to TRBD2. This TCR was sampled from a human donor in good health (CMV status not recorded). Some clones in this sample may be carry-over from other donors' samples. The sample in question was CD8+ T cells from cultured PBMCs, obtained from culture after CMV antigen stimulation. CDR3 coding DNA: TGTGCCAGCCAAGCGGGAGAAGTTCCCGAGCAGTACTTC. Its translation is CASQAGEVPEQYF.